The rows below give T cell receptor beta chains drawn from one sample of a study of T cells in Graves' hyperthyroidism and ophthalmopathy. Using its own MiXCR run on the multiplex PCR reads, TCRdb lists one record per CDR3 protein. The repertoire holds about 420,000 distinct CDR3 sequences, with roughly 15% as singletons. Sequenced: blood. The source is a woman younger than 30 with Graves' hyperthyroidism. The CDR3 runs from the conserved cysteine through the conserved F or W. A D gene is named only where the DNA matches it firmly. Expanded clones are given a class, and other clones once, few, many or no size at all.

J gene	V gene	clone size	D gene	CDR3 protein	CDR3 DNA
TRBJ2-6	TRBV10-3	few	-	CAISESDSGANVLTF	TGTGCCATCAGTGAGTCGGACTCTGGGGCCAACGTCCTGACTTTC
TRBJ2-1	TRBV20-1	few	-	CSAGPPGQWEQFF	TGCAGTGCTGGGCCACCGGGACAATGGGAGCAGTTCTTC
TRBJ2-1	TRBV30	many	-	CAWSYLESYNEQFF	TGTGCCTGGAGCTACCTAGAATCCTACAATGAGCAGTTCTTC
TRBJ1-1	TRBV28	many	TRBD1	CASSPPTGVKTEAFF	TGTGCCAGCAGTCCTCCTACAGGGGTGAAAACTGAAGCTTTCTTT
TRBJ1-1	TRBV5-8	many	-	CASSLAGGAEAFF	TGTGCCAGCAGCTTGGCCGGGGGAGCTGAAGCTTTCTTT
TRBJ2-2	TRBV7-3	-	TRBD1	CASSLTWDRVSAGELFF	TGTGCCAGCAGCTTGACCTGGGACAGGGTCTCTGCCGGGGAGCTGTTTTTT
TRBJ2-3	TRBV20-1	many	-	CSASTHDTQYF	TGCAGTGCTAGCACCCACGATACGCAGTATTTT
TRBJ2-7	TRBV7-8	many	TRBD1	CASSLFPGQANYEQYF	TGTGCCAGCAGCTTATTCCCGGGACAGGCCAACTACGAGCAGTACTTC
TRBJ1-5	TRBV30	many	-	CAWGSGRDQPQHF	TGTGCCTGGGGTTCCGGTCGGGATCAGCCCCAGCATTTT
TRBJ1-5	TRBV20-1	-	-	CSASSLTSNQPQHF	TGCAGTGCTAGTTCCCTGACGAGCAATCAGCCCCAGCATTTT
TRBJ2-7	TRBV28	many	-	CASRDSAYEQYF	TGTGCCAGCAGGGACAGCGCCTACGAGCAGTACTTC
TRBJ1-4	TRBV19	-	-	CASSHPLGRATNEKLFF	TGTGCCAGTAGCCACCCCCTGGGGCGAGCAACTAATGAAAAACTGTTTTTT
TRBJ2-7	TRBV9	few	-	CASSATGVDEQYF	TGTGCCAGCAGCGCGACTGGGGTGGACGAGCAGTACTTC
TRBJ2-5	TRBV7-2	many	-	CASYMAGLQETQYF	TGTGCCAGCTACATGGCAGGCCTACAAGAGACCCAGTACTTC
TRBJ2-5	TRBV28	many	TRBD1	CASRGTGGIETQYF	TGTGCCAGCAGGGGGACAGGGGGCATAGAGACCCAGTACTTC
TRBJ1-5	TRBV30	many	-	CAWSRPGSGNQPQHF	TGTGCCTGGAGCCGACCGGGCTCGGGGAATCAGCCCCAGCATTTT
TRBJ2-7	TRBV28	few	TRBD2	CASRPNPLAGVLYEQYF	TGTGCCAGCAGGCCAAATCCTCTAGCGGGAGTTCTCTACGAGCAGTACTTC
TRBJ2-1	TRBV11-2	few	TRBD1	CASNSGQGISNEQFF	TGTGCCAGCAACTCGGGACAGGGAATATCCAATGAGCAGTTCTTC
TRBJ1-1	TRBV10-3	-	-	CAISESGALNTEAFF	TGTGCCATCAGTGAGTCCGGGGCCCTGAACACTGAAGCTTTCTTT
TRBJ2-7	TRBV29-1	many	-	CSVAHRDPYEQYF	TGCAGCGTTGCTCACAGGGATCCCTACGAGCAGTACTTC
TRBJ2-7	TRBV30	many	-	CAWTDRTAEQYF	TGTGCCTGGACCGACAGGACCGCTGAGCAGTACTTC
TRBJ1-6	TRBV12-3/TRBV12-4	many	-	CASSYSRSYNSPLHF	TGTGCCAGCAGTTACAGTCGCTCCTATAATTCACCCCTCCACTTT
TRBJ2-7	TRBV7-2	-	-	CASSLGGAKTYEQYF	TGTGCCAGCAGCTTAGGGGGGGCGAAAACCTACGAGCAGTACTTC
TRBJ1-5	TRBV4-1	few	-	CASSRRDQGMDQPQHF	TGCGCCAGCAGCCGCAGGGATCAGGGGATGGATCAGCCCCAGCATTTT
TRBJ2-7	TRBV7-2	few	-	CASSLEEGGPYEQYF	TGTGCCAGCAGCTTAGAGGAGGGGGGGCCCTACGAGCAGTACTTC
TRBJ1-4	TRBV6-1	many	TRBD1	CASSTAGGANEKLFF	TGTGCCAGCAGCACCGCAGGGGGAGCTAATGAAAAACTGTTTTTT
TRBJ2-5	TRBV6-5	-	-	CASSYRLDRRETQYF	TGTGCCAGCAGTTACCGACTGGATCGTAGAGAGACCCAGTACTTC
TRBJ2-5	TRBV3-1	-	TRBD2	CASSPRTSGEETQYF	TGTGCCAGCAGCCCCCGGACTAGCGGAGAAGAGACCCAGTACTTC
TRBJ1-4	TRBV10-3	many	TRBD1	CAISESAPGQGREKLFF	TGTGCCATCAGTGAGTCGGCCCCGGGACAGGGAAGAGAAAAACTGTTTTTT